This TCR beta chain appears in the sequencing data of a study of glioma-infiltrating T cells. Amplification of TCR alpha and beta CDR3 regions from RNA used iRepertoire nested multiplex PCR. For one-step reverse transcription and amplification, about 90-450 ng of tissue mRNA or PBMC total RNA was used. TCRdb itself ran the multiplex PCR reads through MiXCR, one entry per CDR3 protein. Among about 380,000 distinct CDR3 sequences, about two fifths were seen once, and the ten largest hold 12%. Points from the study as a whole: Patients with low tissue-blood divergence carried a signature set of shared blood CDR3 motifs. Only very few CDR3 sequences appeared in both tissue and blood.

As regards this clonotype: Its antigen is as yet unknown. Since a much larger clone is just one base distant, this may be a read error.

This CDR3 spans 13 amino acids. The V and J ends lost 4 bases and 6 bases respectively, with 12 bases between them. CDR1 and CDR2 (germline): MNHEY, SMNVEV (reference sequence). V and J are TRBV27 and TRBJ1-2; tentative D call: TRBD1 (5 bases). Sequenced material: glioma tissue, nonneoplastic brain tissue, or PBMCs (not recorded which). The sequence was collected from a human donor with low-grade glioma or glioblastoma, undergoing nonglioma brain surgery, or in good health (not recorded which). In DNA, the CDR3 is TGTGCCAGCAGTTCAGGGATGGGGCATGGCTACACCTTC. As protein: CASSSGMGHGYTF.